This T cell receptor beta chain was recovered during a study of CD39 and CD103 CD8 tumor-infiltrating T cells. Study as a whole: Shown patients: HPV-positive HNSCC, HPV-negative HNSCC, ovarian cancer, melanoma.

Per the germline V gene, CDR1 is SGHTA and CDR2 is FQGNSA. Trimming pared 2 bases from V and 3 bases from J, leaving 8 bases between. The CDR3 totals 13 residues. Libraries were prepared by immunoSEQ multiplex PCR; TCRdb keeps only in-frame clonotypes and omits some of them. The data show roughly 7,400 clones, approximately 66% seen once. Sequenced: CD8+ T cells sorted from blood. Subset defined: total memory CD8 T cells (CD45RA-CCR7+/-) from blood or uninvolved lymph node. This rearrangement joins TRBV7-2 to TRBJ2-7; D gene unclear. This clonotype originated in a human donor with head and neck squamous cell carcinoma. The CDR3 loop is CASSLSHSYEQYF. The CDR3 DNA reads as TGTGCCAGCAGCTTATCCCACAGCTACGAGCAGTACTTC.